This T cell receptor beta chain was profiled in a study of T-cell reconstitution after alpha-beta-depleted transplantation in children. For TCRbeta, the library was prepared with unique molecular identifiers. TCRdb re-analysed the PCR reads in MiXCR, keeping a single row per CDR3 protein. Seen here are 500,000 or so distinct CDR3 sequences, 30% to 35% observed once, and the top ten hold around 2.5%. CDR3 length equals 15 residues. V was pared by 0 bases and J by 8 bases, with 4 bases of the junction left unmatched. Germline CDR1 SGHRS, CDR2 YFSETQ. The clonotype was recovered from a human donor who donated a stem cell graft to a child with aplastic anemia. Source: PBMCs from the stem cell graft donor, taken from the stem cell graft. The V gene is TRBV5-1, the J gene TRBJ1-6; 8 bases line up with TRBD1. The CDR3 loop is CASSLDQGADSPLHF. CDR3 nucleotides: TGCGCCAGCAGCTTGGACCAGGGGGCGGATTCACCCCTCCACTTT.